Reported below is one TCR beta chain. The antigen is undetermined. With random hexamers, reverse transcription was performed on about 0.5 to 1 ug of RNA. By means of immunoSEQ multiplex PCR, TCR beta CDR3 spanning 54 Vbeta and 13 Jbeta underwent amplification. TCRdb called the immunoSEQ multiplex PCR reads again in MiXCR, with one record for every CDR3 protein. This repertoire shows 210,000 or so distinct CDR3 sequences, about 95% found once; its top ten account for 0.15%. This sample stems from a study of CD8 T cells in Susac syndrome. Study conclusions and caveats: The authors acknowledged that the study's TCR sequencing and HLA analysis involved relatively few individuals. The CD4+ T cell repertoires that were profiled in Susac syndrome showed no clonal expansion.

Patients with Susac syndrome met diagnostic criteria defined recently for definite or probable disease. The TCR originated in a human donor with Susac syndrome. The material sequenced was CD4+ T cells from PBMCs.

In DNA, the CDR3 is TGCGCCAGCAGCACGGGACGGAGGAACACTGAAGCTTTCTTT. This sequence encodes CASSTGRRNTEAFF. The chain has TRBV5-1 and TRBJ1-1; a weak D match, TRBD1 (5 bases). This CDR3 is 14 amino acids long. Germline assignment: CDR1 SGHRS and CDR2 YFSETQ. V lost 4 bases to trimming and J lost 1 base, with 11 bases between them.